This TCR beta chain was identified in a study of spatial heterogeneity in lung cancer. This CDR3 contains 14 residues. Germline V gene lookup returns CDR1 SEHNR and CDR2 FQNEAQ (reference sequence). Trimming left V 5 bases short and J 4 bases short, with 13 bases between. Time point: blood at routine non-recurrence follow-up after resection. TCRdb re-called the 5' RACE reads with MiXCR, one entry per CDR3 protein. This sample has approximately 43,000 distinct CDR3 sequences, with roughly 10% found just once. This TCR came from a female donor with early-stage non-small cell lung cancer. The sequencing used PBMCs, collected at follow-up. The chain recombines TRBV7-9 with TRBJ2-3; D remains ambiguous. CDR3 protein: CASSPGGTADTQYF. The CDR3 region has the DNA TGTGCCAGCAGCCCAGGCGGTACCGCAGATACGCAGTATTTT. Full variable domain (remainder filled in from reference TRBV7-9 and TRBJ2-3): DTGVSQNPRHKITKRGQNVTFRCDPISEHNRLYWYRQTLGQGPEFLTYFQNEAQLEKSRLLSDRFSAERPKGSFSTLEIQRTEQGDSAMYLCASSPGGTADTQYFGPGTRLTVL.